The sequence of this T cell receptor (beta chain) was determined in a study of blood T cell repertoires in COVID-19. Participants' reported clinical history set cohort assignment. The data were produced by immunoSEQ multiplex PCR, yet TCRdb's version contains in-frame clones alone and is incomplete. Of 220,000 or so clones in the sample, approximately 90% are singletons; the top ten hold less than 0.9%. The sequencing sample was made of PBMCs or T cells enriched from blood (not recorded which). This TCR derives from a man aged 50 or older who had been exposed to COVID-19.

CDR3 coding DNA: TGTGCCAGCAGCTTACTCTTCGACAGTTACAGGGGGTACACAGATACGCAGTATTTT. This gives the protein CASSLLFDSYRGYTDTQYF. The chain has TRBV7-3 and TRBJ2-3; 8 bases map to TRBD1. Losses at the gene ends were 2 bases for V and 2 bases for J; bases not matched to a gene: 15. Germline CDR1 and CDR2: SGHTA and FQGTGA. This CDR3 is 19 amino acids long.